The entry that follows covers one TCR beta chain sequence. The CDR3 extends over 13 amino acids. CDR1 and CDR2 (germline): LNHDA, SQIVND (reference sequence). Trimming took 7 bases from V and 3 from J, leaving 10 bases between them. The source of the sample is a study of blood T cell repertoires in COVID-19. Across the study: Some COVID-19 samples were acute and others convalescent; all came from the United States, Italy and Spain. T cells, B-cell-depleted T cells, or PBMCs provided the cDNA or gDNA that served as material.

Assay: immunoSEQ multiplex PCR; the TCRdb copy retains only in-frame clones and omits some. Among hundreds of thousands of clones listed, roughly 87% were seen once. This chain joins TRBV19 and TRBJ1-5, with D perhaps TRBD1 (5 bases). The origin of this receptor is a woman aged 25-40 years with acute or convalescent COVID-19. The material sequenced was peripheral blood. CDR3 in amino acids: CASTDSLNQPQHF. The CDR3 DNA reads as TGTGCCAGTACCGACAGCCTCAATCAGCCCCAGCATTTT.